The clone carrying this T cell receptor (beta chain) turned up a few times. Germline CDR1 reads SGHRS; CDR2 reads YFSETQ. The length of the CDR3 is 14 residues. Trimming cost V 0 bases and J 5 bases; bases outside gene matches: 4. This entry is derived from a study of T cell repertoires in cytomegalovirus infection. Using its own MiXCR run on the reads, TCRdb lists one record per CDR3 protein. Of 680,000 or so distinct CDR3 sequences listed, 35% to 45% are singletons. This TCR derives from a human donor in good health (CMV status not recorded). Some clones in this sample may be carry-over from other donors' samples. The chain carries TRBV5-1 and TRBJ2-5, with 7 bases fitting TRBD1. The specimen sequenced was PBMCs. CDR3 coding DNA: TGCGCCAGCAGCTTGGCCCGGGACAGTGAGACCCAGTACTTC. Protein product: CASSLARDSETQYF.